Below, 24 T cell receptor beta chains from the same sample are listed, as sequenced in a study of siplizumab effects on memory and regulatory T cells. TCRdb keeps only in-frame clones here, not all; method: immunoSEQ multiplex PCR. The sample includes fewer than 120,000 clones, over 85% of them seen just once. The specimen sequenced was CD4+ T cells sorted from blood. Source of these receptors: a human donor in good health.

The chain recombines TRBV9 with TRBJ2-1; 8 bases align to TRBD2. Germline V gene lookup returns CDR1 SGDLS and CDR2 YYNGEE. With V trimmed by 0 bases and J by 1 base, 3 bases remained unmatched. The CDR3 extends over 16 amino acids. CDR3 sequence reads: CASSVVSGGSYNEQFF. DNA of the CDR3: TGTGCCAGCAGCGTAGTGTCGGGGGGGTCCTACAATGAGCAGTTCTTC.

The gene calls are TRBV11-2 and TRBJ2-1, with TRBD2 matching 8 bases. Trimming removed 2 bases from V and 7 bases from J; junction bases left unmatched: 10. CDR1 is SGHAT and CDR2 is FQNNGV in the germline V gene. The CDR3 is 16 amino acids. The CDR3: CASSLFGPAGANEQFF. The CDR3 nucleotides are TGTGCCAGCAGCTTATTTGGCCCAGCGGGAGCGAATGAGCAGTTCTTC.

The J gene is TRBJ2-1, the V gene TRBV7-6, with D perhaps TRBD2 (6 bases). Germline CDR1 and CDR2: SGHVS and FNYEAQ. V dropped 2 bases and J dropped 5 bases, with 19 bases sitting between them. The CDR3 extends over 17 amino acids. CDR3 coding DNA: TGTGCCAGCAGCTTATTAGGGGTCCGCGGGATTCACAATGAGCAGTTCTTC. Amino acids: CASSLLGVRGIHNEQFF.

The J gene is TRBJ1-5, the V gene TRBV6-6; D ambiguous. CDR3 length: 15 residues. Germline loops: CDR1 MNHNY, CDR2 SVGAGI (reference sequence). Trimming took off 6 bases at V and 0 bases at J, with 12 bases between the two ends. The chain's CDR3 is CASRTSGNSNQPQHF. Written as DNA, the CDR3 is TGTGCCAGCAGGACGTCGGGGAATAGCAATCAGCCCCAGCATTTT.

With regard to this clone: The junction does not match germline at one end; this may be a read error. The V call is TRBV7-9, the J call TRBJ2-7, with 9 positions matching TRBD1. From germline, CDR1 is SEHNR and CDR2 FQNEAQ (reference sequence). The CDR3 has 15 residues. CDR3 sequence: CASSLGAGTGFHRHF. The CDR3 DNA follows: TGTGCCAGCAGCTTAGGGGCCGGGACAGGGTTTCACAGGCACTTC.

This clone was seen just once. The chain combines TRBV19 with TRBJ2-1, with 9 bases lining up with TRBD2. With 3 bases clipped from V and 6 bases from J, the junction kept 6 bases outside the gene matches. The CDR3 is 15 residues long. In germline, CDR1 is LNHDA, CDR2 SQIVND (reference sequence). DNA for the CDR3: TGTGCCAGTAGTATCGGTAGCGGGAGCCGCAATGAGCAGTTCTTC. Translated, it gives CASSIGSGSRNEQFF.

V is TRBV6-5 and J is TRBJ2-2; D gene uncertain. V gave up 4 bases and J gave up 7 bases, with 13 bases separating them. This CDR3 comprises 14 residues. Per the germline V gene, CDR1 is MNHEY and CDR2 is SVGAGI. CDR3 residues: CASSSRHLGGELFF. The CDR3 bases are TGTGCCAGCAGTTCCCGTCACTTAGGCGGGGAGCTGTTTTTT.

The chain joins TRBV18 to TRBJ2-7; TRBD2 matches at 7 bases. V lost 2 bases and J lost 4; bases outside the gene matches: 5. Germline V CDR1 and CDR2: KGHSH, LQKENI. CDR3 length equals 14 residues. As DNA, the CDR3 is TGTGCCAGCTCACCAGCTAGCGGAACATACGAGCAGTACTTC. This translates into CASSPASGTYEQYF.

This clone was picked up one time. This chain connects TRBV19 to TRBJ2-2, with 8 positions matching TRBD2. V gave up 8 bases and J gave up 0 bases; unmatched junction bases: 8. This CDR3 is built from 16 residues. Germline V gives CDR1 LNHDA, CDR2 SQIVND (reference sequence). The CDR3 is CASGSSGFANTGELFF. For the CDR3, the DNA is TGTGCCAGTGGTTCTAGCGGGTTCGCGAACACCGGGGAGCTGTTTTTT.

V and J are TRBV10-3 and TRBJ2-2; a weak D match, TRBD2 (6 bases). CDR1 is ENHRY and CDR2 is SYGVKD in the germline V gene. V shed 5 bases and J shed 6 bases, with 22 bases lying between them. The CDR3 length is 17 residues. The CDR3 loop is CAISSTRTINNPGELFF. CDR3 DNA sequence: TGTGCCATCAGTTCAACAAGGACTATCAACAACCCCGGGGAGCTGTTTTTT.

The V gene is TRBV9, the J gene TRBJ2-1, with TRBD2 matching over 7 bases. There are 14 residues in the CDR3. J lost 12 bases, V lost 4 bases, and 13 bases had no gene match. CDR1 and CDR2 from the germline V gene are SGDLS and YYNGEE. As DNA, the CDR3 is TGTGCCAGCAGCCCGAGAAATGAAGCGGGGACGCAGTTCTTC. Its protein product is CASSPRNEAGTQFF.

This clone appeared a few times. The chain combines TRBV29-1 with TRBJ1-2; D ambiguous. The CDR3 has 9 residues. V was trimmed by 3 bases and J by 6 bases, leaving 2 bases between them. Germline loops: CDR1 SQVTM, CDR2 ANQGSEA. As DNA, the CDR3 is TGCAGCGTTGACAATGGCTACACCTTC. Protein sequence: CSVDNGYTF.

The J gene is TRBJ2-2, the V gene TRBV5-1; no reliable D call. The CDR3 contains 15 residues. Looked up from germline, CDR1 is SGHRS and CDR2 is YFSETQ. V was shortened by 0 bases and J by 1 base, with 7 bases between the two germline ends. CDR3 in DNA: TGCGCCAGCAGCTTGGTTCCCTTGAACACCGGGGAGCTGTTTTTT. Amino acid sequence: CASSLVPLNTGELFF.

The chain's CDR3 is CSVSQVSGNTIYF. Here the CDR3 DNA reads TGCAGCGTTTCACAGGTCTCTGGAAACACCATATATTTT. The chain has TRBV29-1 and TRBJ1-3; perhaps TRBD1 as D (5 bases). The CDR3 extends over 13 amino acids. Trimming took 5 bases from V and 0 from J, leaving 8 bases between them. Germline-derived CDR1 and CDR2 are SQVTM and ANQGSEA.

The chain recombines TRBV19 with TRBJ1-5, with no clear D. Trimming cost V 4 bases and J 3 bases, with 13 bases left between them. The CDR3 extends over 15 amino acids. Germline V gives CDR1 LNHDA, CDR2 SQIVND (reference sequence). The CDR3, as DNA: TGTGCCAGTAGTAACGGTCGACGGAACAATCAGCCCCAGCATTTT. Its protein product is CASSNGRRNNQPQHF.

This chain connects TRBV2 to TRBJ1-5; weak D call: TRBD1 (6 bases). Germline V gene data show CDR1 as SNHLY and CDR2 as FYNNEI. The CDR3 extends over 13 amino acids. Trimming shortened V by 6 bases and J by 1 base, and 7 bases separated the two germline ends. CDR3 nucleotides: TGTGCCAGCAGACAGGGAAGCAATCAGCCCCAGCATTTT. It codes for CASRQGSNQPQHF.

V gene TRBV5-1 combines with J gene TRBJ1-5; 7 positions match TRBD1. V was clipped by 0 bases and J by 1 base; unmatched bases: 1. The CDR3 is 15 residues long. In germline, CDR1 is SGHRS, CDR2 YFSETQ. The CDR3 reads CASSLGQGSNQPQHF. The CDR3 DNA reads as TGCGCCAGCAGCTTGGGACAGGGCAGCAATCAGCCCCAGCATTTT.

This chain uses TRBV10-3 with TRBJ1-5; D is unclear. This CDR3 region has 16 residues. CDR1 is ENHRY and CDR2 is SYGVKD in the germline V gene. Between the trimmed V and J ends, which lost 3 bases and 2 bases, there was a span of 14 bases. The CDR3 bases are TGTGCCATCAGTGACTCACTCCACGCGGGCAATCAGCCCCAGCATTTT. Its translation is CAISDSLHAGNQPQHF.

This clone was detected only a few times. The rearrangement uses TRBV7-9 and TRBJ2-3; D tentatively fits TRBD1 or TRBD2 (5 bases each). This CDR3 region has 15 residues. Germline CDR1 and CDR2: SEHNR and FQNEAQ (reference sequence). V lost 2 bases to trimming and J lost 4 bases, with 13 bases between them. The CDR3 sequence is CASSLYAGSSDTQYF. The CDR3 DNA reads as TGTGCCAGCAGCTTATATGCAGGGAGTTCAGATACGCAGTATTTT.

The chain recombines TRBV19 with TRBJ1-1, with unresolved D. The V end lost 1 base, the J end lost 1 base, and 16 bases lay between the germline ends. Germline V gene sequence: CDR1 LNHDA, CDR2 SQIVND (reference sequence). The CDR3 runs to 17 residues. The DNA of the CDR3 is TGTGCCAGTAGTATAGGATTAGCGGCCCTAACGAACACTGAAGCTTTCTTT. Its protein is CASSIGLAALTNTEAFF.

The V gene is TRBV7-9, the J gene TRBJ1-2; the D gene is possibly TRBD1 (5 bases). Trimming shortened V by 5 bases and J by 2 bases, and 18 bases separated the two germline ends. The germline V gene encodes CDR1 SEHNR and CDR2 FQNEAQ (reference sequence). This CDR3 is built from 16 residues. CDR3 in DNA: TGTGCCAGCAGCCAACTGCGGGGGTCGGTCAACTATGGCTACACCTTC. It translates to CASSQLRGSVNYGYTF.

This chain uses TRBV4-2 with TRBJ2-3; D is undetermined. Trimming removed 1 base at V and 3 bases at J, with 14 bases between. Germline V CDR1 and CDR2: LGHNA, YNFKEQ. The CDR3 spans 16 residues. The CDR3 is CASSQASGSSTDTQYF. The CDR3 nucleotides read TGTGCCAGCAGCCAAGCATCCGGTTCCTCTACAGATACGCAGTATTTT.

This chain uses TRBV5-1 with TRBJ2-2, with D perhaps TRBD1 (5 bases). Trimming shortened V by 0 bases and J by 10 bases, and 13 bases separated the two germline ends. This CDR3 has 14 residues. Germline CDR1 and CDR2: SGHRS and YFSETQ. CDR3 loop: CASSLVTDSSELFF. Written as DNA, the CDR3 is TGCGCCAGCAGCTTGGTGACAGACTCCTCGGAGCTGTTTTTT.

This clone was seen a handful of times. This chain joins TRBV5-1 and TRBJ2-7; the D gene could be TRBD1 or TRBD2 (6 bases each). Trimming took off 4 bases at V and 1 base at J, with 9 bases between the two ends. Germline assignment: CDR1 SGHRS and CDR2 YFSETQ. This CDR3 has 13 residues. CDR3 amino acids: CASSQGGSYEQYF. Written as DNA, the CDR3 is TGCGCCAGCAGCCAAGGGGGGTCCTACGAGCAGTACTTC.